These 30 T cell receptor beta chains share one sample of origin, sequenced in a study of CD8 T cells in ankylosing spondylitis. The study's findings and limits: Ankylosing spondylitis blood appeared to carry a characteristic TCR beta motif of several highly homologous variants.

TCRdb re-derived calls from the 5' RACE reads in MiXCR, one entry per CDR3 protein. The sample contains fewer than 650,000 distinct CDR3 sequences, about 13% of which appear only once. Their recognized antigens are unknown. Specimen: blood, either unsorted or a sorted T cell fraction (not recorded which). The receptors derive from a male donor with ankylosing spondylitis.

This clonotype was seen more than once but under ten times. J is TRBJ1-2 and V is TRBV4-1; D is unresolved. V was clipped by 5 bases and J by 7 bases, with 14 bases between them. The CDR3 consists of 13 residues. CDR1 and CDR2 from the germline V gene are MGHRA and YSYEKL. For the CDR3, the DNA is TGCGCCAGCAGCGACCACTTGGGCGGTGGCTACACCTTC. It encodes CASSDHLGGGYTF.

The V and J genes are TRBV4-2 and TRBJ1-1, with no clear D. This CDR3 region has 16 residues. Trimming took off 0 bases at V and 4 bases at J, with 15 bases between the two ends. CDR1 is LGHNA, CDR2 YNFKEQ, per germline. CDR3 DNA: TGTGCCAGCAGCCAAGATCCGGGCCGGATAGTCACTGAAGCTTTCTTT. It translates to CASSQDPGRIVTEAFF.

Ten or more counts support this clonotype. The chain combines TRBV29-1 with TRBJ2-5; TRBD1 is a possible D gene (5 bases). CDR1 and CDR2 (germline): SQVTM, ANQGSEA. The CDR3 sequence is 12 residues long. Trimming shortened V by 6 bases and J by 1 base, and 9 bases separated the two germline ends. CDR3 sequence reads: CSVGQPQETQYF. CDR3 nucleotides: TGCAGCGTCGGACAACCCCAAGAGACCCAGTACTTC.

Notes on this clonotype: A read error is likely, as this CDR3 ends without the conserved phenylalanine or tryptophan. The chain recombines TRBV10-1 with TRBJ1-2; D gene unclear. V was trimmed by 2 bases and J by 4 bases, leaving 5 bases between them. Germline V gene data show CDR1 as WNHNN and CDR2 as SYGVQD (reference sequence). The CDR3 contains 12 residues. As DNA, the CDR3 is TGCGCCAGCAGTGAGAACTCCTATGGCTACACCCTC. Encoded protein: CASSENSYGYTL.

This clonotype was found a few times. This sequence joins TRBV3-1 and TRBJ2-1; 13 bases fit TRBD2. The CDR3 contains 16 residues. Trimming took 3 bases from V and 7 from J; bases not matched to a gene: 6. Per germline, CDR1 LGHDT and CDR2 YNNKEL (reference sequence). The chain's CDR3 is CASSQGLAGTRNEQFF. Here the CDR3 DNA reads TGTGCCAGCAGCCAGGGACTAGCGGGGACGCGGAATGAGCAGTTCTTC.

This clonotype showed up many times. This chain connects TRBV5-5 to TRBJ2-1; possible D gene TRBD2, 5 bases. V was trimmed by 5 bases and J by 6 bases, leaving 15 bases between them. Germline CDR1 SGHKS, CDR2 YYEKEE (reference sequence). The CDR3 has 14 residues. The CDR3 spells CASRLRLAGNEQFF. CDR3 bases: TGTGCCAGCAGGTTGCGGCTAGCAGGCAATGAGCAGTTCTTC. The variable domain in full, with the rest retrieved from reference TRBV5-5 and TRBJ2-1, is DAGVTQSPTHLIKTRGQQVTLRCSPISGHKSVSWYQQVLGQGPQFIFQYYEKEERGRGNFPDRFSARQFPNYSSELNVNALLLGDSALYLCASRLRLAGNEQFFGPGTRLTVL.

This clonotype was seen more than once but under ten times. CDR3 coding DNA: TGCGCCAGCAGCTTGGCCACTAGCGGGGCCTACAATGAGCAGTTCTTC. Encoded protein: CASSLATSGAYNEQFF. The chain employs TRBV5-1 and TRBJ2-1; 10 positions match TRBD2. In germline, CDR1 is SGHRS, CDR2 YFSETQ. Trimming removed 0 bases from V and 2 bases from J; junction bases left unmatched: 2. CDR3 length: 16 amino acids. Full variable domain (remainder filled in from reference TRBV5-1 and TRBJ2-1): KAGVTQTPRYLIKTRGQQVTLSCSPISGHRSVSWYQQTPGQGLQFLFEYFSETQRNKGNFPGRFSGRQFSNSRSEMNVSTLELGDSALYLCASSLATSGAYNEQFFGPGTRLTVL.

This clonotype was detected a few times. The CDR3, as DNA: TGTGCCAGTAGTATCAACAGGGGCGAAGAGACCCAGTACTTC. The encoded protein is CASSINRGEETQYF. The chain recombines TRBV19 with TRBJ2-5; 7 bases fit TRBD1. This CDR3 spans 14 amino acids. Per the germline V gene, CDR1 is LNHDA and CDR2 is SQIVND (reference sequence). V was pared by 3 bases and J by 3 bases, with 4 bases of the junction left unmatched.

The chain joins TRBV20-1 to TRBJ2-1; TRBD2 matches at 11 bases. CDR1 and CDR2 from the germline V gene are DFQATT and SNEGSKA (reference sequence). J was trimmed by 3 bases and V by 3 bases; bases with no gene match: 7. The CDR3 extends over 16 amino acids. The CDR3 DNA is TGCAGTGCTAGGGAACTAGCGGGAGAAATCTACAATGAGCAGTTCTTC. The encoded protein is CSARELAGEIYNEQFF.

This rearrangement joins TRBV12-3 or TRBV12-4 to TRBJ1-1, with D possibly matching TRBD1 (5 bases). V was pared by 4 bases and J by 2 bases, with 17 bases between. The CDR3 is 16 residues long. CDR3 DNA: TGTGCCAGCAGTTCAGGGTCATTTGGGATTAACACTGAAGCTTTCTTT. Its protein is CASSSGSFGINTEAFF.

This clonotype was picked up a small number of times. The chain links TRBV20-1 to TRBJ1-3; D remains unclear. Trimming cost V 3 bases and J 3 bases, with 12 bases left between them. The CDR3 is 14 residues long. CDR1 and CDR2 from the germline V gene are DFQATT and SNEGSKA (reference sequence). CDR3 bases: TGCAGTGCTAGGTCCCCCCAAGGTGGAAACACCATATATTTT. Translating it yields CSARSPQGGNTIYF.

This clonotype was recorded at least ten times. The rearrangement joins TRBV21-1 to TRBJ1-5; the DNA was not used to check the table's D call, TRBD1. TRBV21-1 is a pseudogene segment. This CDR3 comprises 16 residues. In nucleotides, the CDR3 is TGTGCCAGCACTCATCGCACGGGGGCGAGCAATCAGCCCCAGCATTTT. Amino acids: CASTHRTGASNQPQHF.

Here the CDR3 reads CASSSPGTIYNEQFF. As DNA, the CDR3 is TGTGCCAGCTCCTCTCCGGGGACTATTTACAATGAGCAGTTCTTC. The chain has TRBV18 and TRBJ2-1; TRBD2 agrees at 7 bases. The trim removed 6 bases at V and 4 bases at J, leaving 9 bases unmatched. The CDR3 loop spans 15 amino acids. CDR1 and CDR2 from the germline V gene are KGHSH and LQKENI.

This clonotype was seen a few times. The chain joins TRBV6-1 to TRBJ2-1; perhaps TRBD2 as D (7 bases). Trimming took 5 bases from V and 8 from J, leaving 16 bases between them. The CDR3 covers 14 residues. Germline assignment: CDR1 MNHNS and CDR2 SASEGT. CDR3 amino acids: CASSRGRAKDEQFF. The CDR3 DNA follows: TGTGCCAGCAGTAGGGGGAGGGCGAAAGATGAGCAGTTCTTC.

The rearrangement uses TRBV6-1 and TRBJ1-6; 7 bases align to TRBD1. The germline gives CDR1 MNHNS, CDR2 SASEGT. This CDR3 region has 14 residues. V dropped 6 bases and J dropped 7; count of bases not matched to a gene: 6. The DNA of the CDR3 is TGTGCCAGCAGCCCGGGACAGACCAATTCACCCCTCCACTTT. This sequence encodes CASSPGQTNSPLHF.

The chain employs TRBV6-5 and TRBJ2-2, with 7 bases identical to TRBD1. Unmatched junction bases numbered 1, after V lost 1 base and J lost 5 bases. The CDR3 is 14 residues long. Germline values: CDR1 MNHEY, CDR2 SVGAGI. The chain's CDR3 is CASSYYRGTGELFF. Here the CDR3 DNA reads TGTGCCAGCAGTTACTACAGGGGAACCGGGGAGCTGTTTTTT.

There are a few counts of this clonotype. The CDR3 here is CSASEQGDYQPQHF. DNA for the CDR3: TGCAGTGCTAGTGAACAGGGGGATTATCAGCCCCAGCATTTT. The gene calls are TRBV20-1 and TRBJ1-5, with 8 positions matching TRBD1. CDR1 is DFQATT and CDR2 is SNEGSKA in the germline V gene (reference sequence). The CDR3 is made up of 14 amino acids. The junction had 6 bases not matched to a gene; V was cut back by 3 bases and J by 5 bases.

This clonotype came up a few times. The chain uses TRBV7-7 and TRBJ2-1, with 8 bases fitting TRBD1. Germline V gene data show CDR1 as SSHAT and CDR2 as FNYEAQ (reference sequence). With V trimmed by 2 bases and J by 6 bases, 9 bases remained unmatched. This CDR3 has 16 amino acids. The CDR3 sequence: CASSLFTGQGINEQFF. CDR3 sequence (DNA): TGTGCCAGCAGCTTATTTACCGGACAGGGTATCAATGAGCAGTTCTTC.

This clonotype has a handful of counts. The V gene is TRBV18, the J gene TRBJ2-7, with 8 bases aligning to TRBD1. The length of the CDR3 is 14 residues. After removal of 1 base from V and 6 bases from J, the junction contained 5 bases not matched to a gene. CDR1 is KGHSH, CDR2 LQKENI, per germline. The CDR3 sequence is CASSPLGQGSEQYF. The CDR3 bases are TGTGCCAGCTCACCACTCGGACAGGGCTCCGAGCAGTACTTC.

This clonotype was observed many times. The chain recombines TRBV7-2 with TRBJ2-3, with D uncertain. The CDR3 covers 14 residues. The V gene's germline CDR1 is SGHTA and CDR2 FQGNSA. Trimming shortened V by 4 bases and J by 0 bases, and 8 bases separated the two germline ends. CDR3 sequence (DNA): TGTGCCAGCAGCTCGGGCCCTAGCACAGATACGCAGTATTTT. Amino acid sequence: CASSSGPSTDTQYF. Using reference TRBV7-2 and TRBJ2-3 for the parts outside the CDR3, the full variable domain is GAGVSQSPSNKVTEKGKDVELRCDPISGHTALYWYRQSLGQGLEFLIYFQGNSAPDKSGLPSDRFSAERTGGSVSTLTIQRTQQEDSAVYLCASSSGPSTDTQYFGPGTRLTVL.

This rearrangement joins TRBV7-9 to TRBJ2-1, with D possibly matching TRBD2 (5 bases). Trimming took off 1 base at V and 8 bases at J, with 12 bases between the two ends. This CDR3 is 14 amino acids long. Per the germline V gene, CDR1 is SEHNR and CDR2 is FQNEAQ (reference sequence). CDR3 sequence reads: CASSLEVVAHEQFF. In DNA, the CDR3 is TGTGCCAGCAGCTTAGAGGTGGTAGCGCATGAGCAGTTCTTC.

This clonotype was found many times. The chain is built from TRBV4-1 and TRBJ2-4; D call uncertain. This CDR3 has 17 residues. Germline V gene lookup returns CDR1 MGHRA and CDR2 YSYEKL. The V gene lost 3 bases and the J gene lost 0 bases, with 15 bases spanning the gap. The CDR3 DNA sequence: TGCGCCAGCAGCCACGCTACCTCGTTCCTAGCCAAAAACATTCAGTACTTC. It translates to CASSHATSFLAKNIQYF.

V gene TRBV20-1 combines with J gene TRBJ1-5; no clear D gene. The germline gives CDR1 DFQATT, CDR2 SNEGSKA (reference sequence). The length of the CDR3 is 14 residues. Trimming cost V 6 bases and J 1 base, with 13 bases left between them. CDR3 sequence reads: CSATPRGSNQPQHF. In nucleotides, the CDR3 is TGCAGTGCCACTCCCCGTGGGAGCAATCAGCCCCAGCATTTT.

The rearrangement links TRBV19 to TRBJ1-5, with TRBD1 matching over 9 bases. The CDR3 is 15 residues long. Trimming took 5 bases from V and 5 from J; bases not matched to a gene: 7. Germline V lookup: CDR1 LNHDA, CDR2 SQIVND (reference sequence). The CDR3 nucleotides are TGTGCCAGTAGTCCATCGGGACAGGGATATCAGCCCCAGCATTTT. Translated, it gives CASSPSGQGYQPQHF. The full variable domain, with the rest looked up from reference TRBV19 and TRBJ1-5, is DGGITQSPKYLFRKEGQNVTLSCEQNLNHDAMYWYRQDPGQGLRLIYYSQIVNDFQKGDIAEGYSVSREKKESFPLTVTSAQKNPTAFYLCASSPSGQGYQPQHFGDGTRLSIL.

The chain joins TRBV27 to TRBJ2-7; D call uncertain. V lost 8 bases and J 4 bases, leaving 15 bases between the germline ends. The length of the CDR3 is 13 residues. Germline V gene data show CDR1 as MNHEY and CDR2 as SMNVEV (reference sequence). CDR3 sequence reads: CASSPQANYEQYV. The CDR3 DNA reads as TGTGCCAGCTCCCCGCAGGCCAATTACGAGCAGTACGTC.

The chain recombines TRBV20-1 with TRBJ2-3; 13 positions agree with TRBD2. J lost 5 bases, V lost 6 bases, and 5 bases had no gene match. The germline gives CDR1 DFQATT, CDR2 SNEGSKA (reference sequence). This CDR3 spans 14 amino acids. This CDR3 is CSASGLAGEDTQYF. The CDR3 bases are TGCAGTGCAAGCGGACTAGCGGGAGAAGATACGCAGTATTTT.

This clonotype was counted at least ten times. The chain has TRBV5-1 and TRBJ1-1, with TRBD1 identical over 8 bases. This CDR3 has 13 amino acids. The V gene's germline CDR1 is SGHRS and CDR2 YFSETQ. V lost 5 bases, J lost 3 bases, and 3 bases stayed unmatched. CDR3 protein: CASRDRDHTEAFF. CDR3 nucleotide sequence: TGCGCCAGCAGGGACAGGGACCACACTGAAGCTTTCTTT.

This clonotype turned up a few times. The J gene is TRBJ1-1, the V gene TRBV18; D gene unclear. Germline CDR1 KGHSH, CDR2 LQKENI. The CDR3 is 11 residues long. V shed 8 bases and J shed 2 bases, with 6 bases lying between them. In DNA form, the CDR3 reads TGTGCCAGCGGAACTAACACTGAAGCTTTCTTT. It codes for CASGTNTEAFF.

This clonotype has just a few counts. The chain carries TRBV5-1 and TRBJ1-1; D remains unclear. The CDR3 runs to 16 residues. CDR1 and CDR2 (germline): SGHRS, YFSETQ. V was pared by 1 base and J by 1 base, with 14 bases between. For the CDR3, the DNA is TGCGCCAGCAGCTTGTTTTCGAGGTTGTCGAACACTGAAGCTTTCTTT. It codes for CASSLFSRLSNTEAFF.

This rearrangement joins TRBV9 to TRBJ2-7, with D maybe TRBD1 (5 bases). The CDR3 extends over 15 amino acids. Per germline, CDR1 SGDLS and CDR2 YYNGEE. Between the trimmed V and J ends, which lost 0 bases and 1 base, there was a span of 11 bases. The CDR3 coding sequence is TGTGCCAGCAGCGTAGAGGGGCTGGATTCCTACGAGCAGTACTTC. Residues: CASSVEGLDSYEQYF.